Shown below are 10 T cell receptor beta chains from a single sample sequenced in a study of blood T cell repertoires in COVID-19. Sequencing was performed with immunoSEQ multiplex PCR; in TCRdb, only in-frame clones are kept and a portion is missing. The sample has about 190,000 clones, around 80% seen once. Sequenced: peripheral blood. These receptors all come from a middle-aged man who had recovered from COVID-19.

This clone has a single count. This chain links TRBV19 with TRBJ2-7; possibly TRBD2 for D (5 bases). V dropped 0 bases and J dropped 6 bases, with 12 bases sitting between them. Germline V gene lookup returns CDR1 LNHDA and CDR2 SQIVND (reference sequence). The CDR3 runs to 14 residues. The CDR3 DNA sequence: TGTGCCAGTAGTATAGATCTCTTGGGGAGCGAGCAGTACTTC. Amino acid sequence: CASSIDLLGSEQYF.

V and J are TRBV7-9 and TRBJ2-2, with D possibly being TRBD1 (5 bases). Trimming shortened V by 8 bases and J by 1 base, and 11 bases separated the two germline ends. Germline V gives CDR1 SEHNR, CDR2 FQNEAQ (reference sequence). The CDR3 spans 14 residues. The CDR3 bases are TGTGCCAGCCCCCCCAGGGAGAACACCGGGGAGCTGTTTTTT. Protein sequence: CASPPRENTGELFF.

The V and J genes are TRBV29-1 and TRBJ2-1; 10 bases line up with TRBD2. V lost 5 bases, J lost 5 bases, and 18 bases stayed unmatched. This CDR3 region has 18 residues. Germline lookup yields CDR1 SQVTM and CDR2 ANQGSEA. The chain's CDR3 is CSVLLTRHSGRINNEQFF. CDR3 in DNA: TGCAGCGTTCTACTGACCCGACATAGCGGGAGGATCAACAATGAGCAGTTCTTC.

The V call is TRBV7-2, the J call TRBJ2-7, with unresolved D. The length of the CDR3 is 11 residues. In germline, CDR1 is SGHTA, CDR2 FQGNSA. Trimming stripped 3 bases from V and 4 bases from J, with 4 bases between. CDR3 nucleotide sequence: TGTGCCAGCAGCTTTCAATACGAGCAGTACTTC. It encodes CASSFQYEQYF.

The chain employs TRBV14 and TRBJ2-7, with a possible D match to TRBD2 (6 bases). V dropped 0 bases and J dropped 0 bases, with 9 bases sitting between them. Germline lookup yields CDR1 SGHDN and CDR2 FVKESK. The CDR3 runs to 15 residues. Here the CDR3 DNA reads TGTGCCAGCAGCCAAGATCGGGAGAGCTCCTACGAGCAGTACTTC. This codes for CASSQDRESSYEQYF.

This clone was detected ten times or more. This chain joins TRBV2 and TRBJ1-4; 7 bases line up with TRBD1. This CDR3 is 15 amino acids long. Trimming cost V 6 bases and J 5 bases; bases outside gene matches: 9. The germline CDR1 and CDR2 sequences are SNHLY and FYNNEI. CDR3 DNA: TGTGCCAGCAGAGGAGGGGGCTGGTTGAATGAAAAACTGTTTTTT. The encoded protein is CASRGGGWLNEKLFF. Based on the CDR3 plus reference TRBV2 and TRBJ1-4, the full variable domain is EPEVTQTPSHQVTQMGQEVILRCVPISNHLYFYWYRQILGQKVEFLVSFYNNEISEKSEIFDDQFSVERPDGSNFTLKIRSTKLEDSAMYFCASRGGGWLNEKLFFGSGTQLSVL.

The chain employs TRBV19 and TRBJ1-4; no firm D call. The CDR3 is 13 residues long. V was trimmed by 2 bases and J by 8 bases, leaving 9 bases between them. Per germline, CDR1 LNHDA and CDR2 SQIVND (reference sequence). CDR3 residues: CASSITREEKLFF. Written as DNA, the CDR3 is TGTGCCAGTAGTATAACCCGGGAAGAAAAACTGTTTTTT.

This clone was observed once. This rearrangement joins TRBV7-9 to TRBJ2-1, with 8 bases lining up with TRBD1. The CDR3 runs 11 residues. Looked up from germline, CDR1 is SEHNR and CDR2 is FQNEAQ (reference sequence). Losses at the gene ends were 5 bases for V and 14 bases for J; bases not matched to a gene: 5. The CDR3 DNA is TGTGCCAGCAGCCCCGGGACAGGAAAGTTCTTC. It encodes CASSPGTGKFF.

In this sample, this clone turned up once. V is TRBV19 and J is TRBJ1-4; TRBD1 agrees at 7 bases. Trimming cost V 5 bases and J 6 bases; bases outside gene matches: 9. The CDR3 sequence is 15 residues long. The germline gives CDR1 LNHDA, CDR2 SQIVND (reference sequence). CDR3 nucleotide sequence: TGTGCCAGTAGTGGACGGACAGGAGGAGATGAAAAACTGTTTTTT. This sequence encodes CASSGRTGGDEKLFF.

The chain uses TRBV7-8 and TRBJ1-2, with TRBD1 as a possible D gene (6 bases). CDR3 length equals 16 residues. Trimming removed 8 bases from V and 7 bases from J, with 26 bases in between. From germline, CDR1 is SGHVS and CDR2 FQNEAQ. This chain's CDR3 is CASSSKQTGLFFGYTF. The CDR3 bases are TGTGCCAGCTCATCCAAGCAGACAGGTCTTTTTTTTGGCTACACCTTC.